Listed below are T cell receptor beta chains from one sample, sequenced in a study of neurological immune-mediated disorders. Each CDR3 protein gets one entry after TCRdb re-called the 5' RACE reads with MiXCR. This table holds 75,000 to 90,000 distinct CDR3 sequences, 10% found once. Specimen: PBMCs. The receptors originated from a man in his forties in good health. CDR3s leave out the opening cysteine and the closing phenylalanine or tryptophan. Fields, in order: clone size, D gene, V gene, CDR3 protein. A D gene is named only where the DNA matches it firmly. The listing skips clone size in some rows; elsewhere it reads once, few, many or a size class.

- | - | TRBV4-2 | ASSQDPGPPRGNTDTQY
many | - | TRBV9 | ASSADGNYGYT
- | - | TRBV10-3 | AISVGGLTDTQY
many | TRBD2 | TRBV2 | ASRGDYQSDNEQF
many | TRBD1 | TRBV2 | ASNPAGTGGGGNQPQH
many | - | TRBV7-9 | ASSLSRSVNTEAF
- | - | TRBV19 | ASIPAHFGSYNEQF
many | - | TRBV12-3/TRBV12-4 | ASSLLGEKLF
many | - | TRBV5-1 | ASSLEIGTGNTIY
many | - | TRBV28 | ASSFGAGLDEQF
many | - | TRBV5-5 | ASSLAVSATYEQY
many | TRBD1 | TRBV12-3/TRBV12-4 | ASISRAGQPNTEAF
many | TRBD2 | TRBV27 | ASSLRLAGYEQY
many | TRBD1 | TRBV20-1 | SAGLNRGHEQY
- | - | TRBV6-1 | ASTRGGGSSYEQY
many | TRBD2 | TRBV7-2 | ASSSTSGRANIQY
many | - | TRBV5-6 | ASSLDTGSYGYT
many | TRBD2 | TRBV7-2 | ASSSRREALLQY
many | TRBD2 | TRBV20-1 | SAALAGNTDTQY
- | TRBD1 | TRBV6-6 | ASARDRGTGELF
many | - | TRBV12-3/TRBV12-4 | ASTPMGDQETQY
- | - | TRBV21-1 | ASSTMRSGRGGQETQY
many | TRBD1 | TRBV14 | ASSLGTGSEQF
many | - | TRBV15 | ATSRGAGPSYEQY
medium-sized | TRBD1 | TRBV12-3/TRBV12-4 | ASSLGQASYEQY
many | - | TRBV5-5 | ASSLQGPSSGYT
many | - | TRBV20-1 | SARDSQQGIYEQY
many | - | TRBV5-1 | ASSSGAGAQAF
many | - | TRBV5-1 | ASSFRGQGTEAF
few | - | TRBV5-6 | ASSQDTRETQY
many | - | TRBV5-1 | ASSLLGGGNQPQH
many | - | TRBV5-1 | ASSLDSKNIQY
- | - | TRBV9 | ASSVQGRLGYNEQF
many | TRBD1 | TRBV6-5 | ASSYSGTANSPQH
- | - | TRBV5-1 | ASSFPLEDTDTQY
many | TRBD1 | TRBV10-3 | AISPGQGGTGELF
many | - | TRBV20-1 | SATRDGITNTEAF
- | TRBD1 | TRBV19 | ASSMEDRANTEAF
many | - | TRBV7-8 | ASSLVWTPGQPQH
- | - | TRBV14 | ASSQGPRTQY
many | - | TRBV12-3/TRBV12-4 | ASSFQEPTGTQY
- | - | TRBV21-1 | ARAPSGGSNEQF
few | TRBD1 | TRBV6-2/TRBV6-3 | ASSYRWDRGSNQPQH
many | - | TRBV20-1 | SARDGGGGPAF
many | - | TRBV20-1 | SARSPSHGNTIY
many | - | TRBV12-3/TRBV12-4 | ASSQRQGGTGELF
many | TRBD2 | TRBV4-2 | ASSQDLPGGAYLYNEQF
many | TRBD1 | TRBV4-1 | ASSQAGTGAGEQY
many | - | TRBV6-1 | ASSEGGGTAPLH
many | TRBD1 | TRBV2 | ASSEQGGRGEKLF
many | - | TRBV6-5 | ASSERGRLPPYEQY
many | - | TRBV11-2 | ASSYQGSSYEQY
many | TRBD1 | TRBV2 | ASSVSPGTANQPQH
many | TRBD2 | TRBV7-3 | ASSMGLAGVYEQY
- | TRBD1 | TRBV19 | ASRAGQGGYEQY
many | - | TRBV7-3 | ASSFSPAPQGQSTWGYT
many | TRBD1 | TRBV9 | ASSVRTGGDEQY
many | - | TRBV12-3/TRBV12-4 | ASSLDHNEQF
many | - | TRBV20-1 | SAMSGGNQPQH
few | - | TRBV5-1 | ASSDTRRSYEQY